This TCR beta chain was captured in a study of T cells in Graves' hyperthyroidism and ophthalmopathy. On this clonotype itself: No antigen is known for it.

It was considered stable Graves' hyperthyroidism when ophthalmopathy did not progress within 18 months. V gave up 4 bases and J gave up 2 bases; unmatched junction bases: 6. The CDR3 has 18 residues. Per the germline V gene, CDR1 is SGHVS and CDR2 is FNYEAQ. The study's findings and limits: Stable hyperthyroidism was separated from ophthalmopathy by a model based on 13 V-J features.

Amplified TCR beta CDR3 regions came from RNA transcripts. The TCR CDR3 first-round RT-PCR relied on the HTBI primer set. From the multiplex PCR reads, TCRdb called clonotypes with MiXCR, one entry per CDR3 protein. The sample has about 580,000 distinct CDR3 sequences, 35% to 55% seen once. Sequencing input: peripheral blood or thyroid tissue (not recorded which). This TCR derives from a woman aged 18-29 years with Graves' hyperthyroidism. V gene TRBV7-6 combines with J gene TRBJ2-6, with 12 bases fitting TRBD2. In DNA form, the CDR3 reads TGTGCCAGCAGCTCCTTACTAGCGGGGGGCACTGGGGCCAACGTCCTGACTTTC. Its translation is CASSSLLAGGTGANVLTF.